The entry below describes one TCR beta chain. This clone was seen a single time. Its recognized antigen is unknown. Base-call qualities are not available, and no considerably larger clone is one nucleotide away. Sequences SQVTM (CDR1) and ANQGSEA (CDR2) are obtained from the germline V gene. Counted from cysteine to phenylalanine, this CDR3 has 11 amino acids. The sequence is cut down to CDR3 DNA, 33 bases in frame from base 1. Trimming removed 2 bases from V and 6 bases from J, leaving 8 bases between the germline ends. These data are taken from a study of shared clonotypes between healthy human individuals (dated by TCRdb to 2018 to 2021). Notes on the research overall: The cohort included a few men and two women between 18 and 49 years of age. For each donor, CD4 naive and CD4 memory were each run on three plates, CD8 naive on two plates, and CD8 memory on one plate. To estimate repertoire size and how much clonotype sharing occurs between individuals, the study deeply sequenced the blood TCR repertoires of several healthy adults. Different laboratories and diverse techniques were used to prepare libraries and sequence TCR repertoires, to increase sequencing depth and limit assay-specific biases. Between about 0.85 and 9.5 billion PBMCs per donor were obtained by leukapheresis.

Study-wide findings and limitations: Only blood was sampled, and tissue TCR repertoires likely differ from those in blood. Higher generation probabilities were observed for clonotypes shared by all four sorted-subset donors than for non-shared clonotypes. Across a handful of donors, about 4.5% of naive CD4, 3% to 4% of naive CD8, under 2.5% of memory CD4, and approximately 0.4% of memory CD8 clonotypes were shared. Because the study included a small number of donors, the genetic and exposure-history diversity represented was limited. Based on pairwise subsampling, the degree of clonotype sharing among donors was expected to be affected by sequencing depth. Even with the large sequencing depth, rarefaction of the sorted-subset datasets indicated that sequencing was incomplete. Naive subsets generally had larger estimated clonotype richness than memory subsets.

Using the deep immunoSEQ assay, TCR CDR3 regions were amplified from genomic DNA by multiplex PCR. Genomic DNA extracted from each cell subset was distributed evenly over all wells of several immunoSEQ 96-well plates, and each plate served as one replicate. For sorted subsets, roughly 190 ng of genomic DNA, equivalent to around 29,000 T cell genomes, went into each replicate PCR. Purified libraries were quantified with a Qubit 3.0 fluorometer, sized on a Bioanalyzer 2100, and re-quantified with the KAPA Library Quantification kit. Each immunoSEQ 96-well plate was sequenced on its own single-read 150-cycle Illumina NextSeq 550 flow cell. As for how the authors treated the data: Because the immunoSEQ output included only junctional sequences and no quality scores, the filtering could not be the same as the filtering used for full-length reads. To assign V/J genes and CDR3, sequences were annotated against IMGT germline references using PyIR, a Python wrapper for IgBLAST v1.9. Any read was removed if the V/J assignment was weak (E-value above 1e-6), the CDR3 was missing, or the read contained stop codons, out-of-frame junctions, or ambiguous translated residues. A V3J clonotype was defined by an identical inferred V gene, J gene, and CDR3 amino acid sequence. To compute the percentage overlap between repertoires, the number of shared unique clonotypes was divided by the size of the smaller repertoire. Richness of each repertoire was evaluated using RTK rarefaction, the Chao1 estimator, and Recon v2.1 estimates of unobserved clonotypes. For all TCRbeta clonotypes obtained by the gDNA method from four donors, generation probabilities were computed with OLGA. TCRdb's version of the immuneACCESS table is confined to in-frame rearrangements and falls short of the full clone set. An unresolved V gene accounts for under half of the shortfall where checked; the remainder is of unknown origin. V and J calls and clone size are given by that table; D and trimming were obtained from the DNA. The sample table holds about 580,000 clones, of which nearly 98% were seen once. Approximately 0.33% of the sample belongs to the ten largest clones.

CD8 naive samples were CD45RO-negative cells positively selected for CCR7, giving a CD45RA+CCR7+ population that excluded TemRA cells. The donors were healthy, HIV-negative adults with no recently reported acute infections or vaccinations. Only Caucasian adults living in Nashville, Tennessee, USA were represented among the donors. After blood collection by leukapheresis, PBMCs were isolated using Ficoll-Histopaque density gradient centrifugation and then cryopreserved in the vapor phase of liquid nitrogen. Purity and quantity of every magnetically sorted T cell population were checked by analytical flow cytometry. From each sorted fraction, genomic DNA was isolated and quantified by UV absorbance on a Nanodrop 2000c.

The receptor was isolated from a man younger than 40 in good health. Sequencing was carried out using naive CD8+ T cells sorted from blood. The meaning of the sample's cell subset or site label: CD45RA+CCR7+. The chain joins TRBV29-1 to TRBJ2-7; no D gene call is confident. DNA sequence: TGCAGCGTTGAAAACCTGGGCGAGCAGTACTTC. Translated, this gives CSVENLGEQYF.